These T cell receptor beta chains were read from a single sample in a study of shared clonotypes between healthy human individuals. Repertoires were generated with immunoSEQ multiplex PCR, while TCRdb's copy carries only in-frame clones and drops some. The sample consists of hundreds of thousands of clones, roughly 72% of them appearing once. Material: memory CD4+ T cells sorted from blood. The receptors were sampled from a woman between 25 and 40 years old in good health. Both conserved end residues are part of each CDR3. A D gene is named only where the DNA matches it firmly. Not every row has a clone size; where given, it reads once, few, many or a size class.

d_gene	j_gene	v_gene	abundance	CDR3aa	CDR3nt
-	TRBJ2-7	TRBV11-2	-	CASSSRLVLYEQYF	TGTGCCAGCAGCTCAAGACTAGTTCTGTACGAGCAGTACTTC
-	TRBJ1-3	TRBV5-1	-	CASSDGSSGNTIYF	TGCGCCAGCAGCGACGGGTCGTCTGGAAACACCATATATTTT
-	TRBJ1-5	TRBV28	-	CASSRDNLSNQPQHF	TGTGCCAGCAGTCGGGACAATCTTAGCAATCAGCCCCAGCATTTT
TRBD2	TRBJ2-1	TRBV15	-	CATSSPSGLAGVSENEQFF	TGTGCCACCAGCTCTCCATCGGGACTAGCGGGAGTGAGTGAGAATGAGCAGTTCTTC
-	TRBJ1-1	TRBV6-4	-	CASSVIIGGINTEAFF	TGTGCCAGCAGTGTGATCATCGGGGGGATAAACACTGAAGCTTTCTTT
-	TRBJ2-1	TRBV28	-	CASSPHGRLNNEQFF	TGTGCCAGCAGTCCACATGGGCGGCTGAACAATGAGCAGTTCTTC
-	TRBJ1-1	TRBV10-3	-	CAISAGAGEAFF	TGTGCCATCAGTGCAGGGGCAGGGGAAGCTTTCTTT
TRBD1	TRBJ2-7	TRBV18	-	CASSPGDRGHEQYF	TGTGCCAGCTCACCAGGGGACAGAGGGCACGAGCAGTACTTC
TRBD1	TRBJ1-2	TRBV7-2	-	CASRPGQTNYGYTF	TGTGCCAGCAGACCGGGACAGACGAACTATGGCTACACCTTC
-	TRBJ2-2	TRBV5-1	-	CASRPGVETGELFF	TGCGCCAGCAGACCTGGAGTAGAGACCGGGGAGCTGTTTTTT
-	TRBJ2-5	TRBV5-5	-	CASSFDGYQETQYF	TGTGCCAGCAGCTTTGACGGATACCAAGAGACCCAGTACTTC
-	TRBJ2-1	TRBV2	once	CASSGILVMDEQFF	TGTGCCAGCAGTGGCATACTAGTGATGGATGAGCAGTTCTTC
TRBD2	TRBJ2-7	TRBV28	-	CATEYRTSGQQYF	TGTGCCACCGAATACAGGACTAGCGGACAGCAGTACTTC
-	TRBJ2-1	TRBV7-8	-	CASSPGRGHNEQFF	TGTGCCAGCAGCCCGGGACGGGGCCACAATGAGCAGTTCTTC
-	TRBJ1-5	TRBV5-1	few	CASSLEGSQPQHF	TGCGCCAGCAGCTTGGAAGGGAGCCAGCCCCAGCATTTT
-	TRBJ2-5	TRBV2	once	CASVSKRQSKETQYF	TGTGCCAGCGTTAGTAAAAGACAGTCAAAGGAGACCCAGTACTTC
TRBD1	TRBJ2-7	TRBV19	-	CASSADRVHEQYF	TGTGCCAGTAGTGCGGACAGGGTACACGAGCAGTACTTC
TRBD1	TRBJ1-2	TRBV6-6	-	CASSRQGKSGYTF	TGTGCCAGCAGCAGACAGGGGAAGAGTGGCTACACCTTC
-	TRBJ1-1	TRBV10-3	-	CASEDHTEAFF	TGTGCCTCCGAAGACCACACTGAAGCTTTCTTT
TRBD1	TRBJ1-1	TRBV18	few	CASSPLQGETEAFF	TGTGCCAGCTCACCACTACAGGGGGAAACTGAAGCTTTCTTT
TRBD2	TRBJ2-6	TRBV5-1	-	CASSLRGGAGANVLTF	TGCGCCAGCAGCTTGAGGGGAGGGGCCGGGGCCAACGTCCTGACTTTC
-	TRBJ2-3	TRBV14	-	CASSQVGGSGTDTQYF	TGTGCCAGCAGCCAAGTTGGGGGGAGCGGCACAGATACGCAGTATTTT
-	TRBJ1-5	TRBV19	few	CASSTGTDQPQHF	TGTGCCAGTAGCACAGGAACGGATCAGCCCCAGCATTTT
TRBD1	TRBJ2-1	TRBV18	-	CASSQGTGAWDEQFF	TGTGCCAGCTCACAGGGGACAGGGGCATGGGATGAGCAGTTCTTC
-	TRBJ2-5	TRBV28	-	CASSSPRARGSKETQYF	TGTGCCAGCAGTTCGCCGCGGGCAAGAGGTTCCAAAGAGACCCAGTACTTC
-	TRBJ1-4	TRBV28	-	CASSLPDSATNEKLFF	TGTGCCAGCAGTTTACCCGACAGTGCAACTAATGAAAAACTGTTTTTT
TRBD2	TRBJ2-1	TRBV2	-	CASSEKGLAVNEQFF	TGTGCCAGCAGTGAAAAGGGACTAGCGGTGAATGAGCAGTTCTTC
TRBD2	TRBJ2-7	TRBV7-2	-	CASSYMTSGIYEQYF	TGTGCCAGCAGCTACATGACTAGCGGGATCTACGAGCAGTACTTC
-	TRBJ1-1	TRBV10-3	-	CAISDRQGNPEAFF	TGTGCCATCAGTGATAGGCAGGGGAACCCTGAAGCTTTCTTT
TRBD1	TRBJ1-1	TRBV6-6	-	CASRDRVDVTEAFF	TGTGCCAGCCGGGACAGGGTAGATGTCACTGAAGCTTTCTTT
-	TRBJ2-7	TRBV5-1	-	CASSLGEAGDEQYF	TGCGCCAGCAGCTTGGGGGAAGCGGGTGACGAGCAGTACTTC
TRBD2	TRBJ2-1	TRBV2	-	CASSVLAGGIYNEQFF	TGTGCCAGCAGTGTTCTAGCGGGAGGGATCTACAATGAGCAGTTCTTC
TRBD1	TRBJ1-2	TRBV7-9	-	CASSPAYQGAPGYTF	TGTGCCAGCAGCCCGGCGTACCAGGGGGCGCCCGGCTACACCTTC
-	TRBJ2-2	TRBV6-4	-	CASSVGNGELFF	TGTGCCAGCAGTGTGGGGAACGGGGAGCTGTTTTTT
-	TRBJ2-7	TRBV5-1	-	CASRFRTATYEQYF	TGCGCCAGCAGATTTCGGACAGCCACCTACGAGCAGTACTTC
-	TRBJ2-7	TRBV2	-	CASSLRQAAYEQYF	TGTGCCAGCAGTTTAAGACAGGCAGCCTACGAGCAGTACTTC
-	TRBJ2-2	TRBV19	-	CASSILFGTNTGELFF	TGTGCCAGTAGTATTCTCTTCGGGACAAACACCGGGGAGCTGTTTTTT
-	TRBJ1-2	TRBV6-5	-	CASSYSGTNGYTF	TGTGCCAGCAGCTATTCCGGGACAAATGGCTACACCTTC
-	TRBJ1-1	TRBV5-1	-	CASSLFVGNTEAFF	TGCGCCAGCAGTCTGTTCGTGGGGAACACTGAAGCTTTCTTT
-	TRBJ2-7	TRBV28	once	CASSPGAPTSYEQYF	TGTGCCAGCAGCCCCGGGGCTCCAACCTCCTACGAGCAGTACTTC
TRBD1	TRBJ1-5	TRBV19	-	CASNHPGQGGNQPQHF	TGTGCCAGTAATCACCCGGGACAGGGGGGTAATCAGCCCCAGCATTTT
TRBD1	TRBJ2-7	TRBV28	-	CASSHRTPRRDRGSYTEQYF	TGTGCCAGCAGTCATCGGACCCCCCGGCGGGACAGGGGTTCCTACACGGAGCAGTACTTC
TRBD2	TRBJ2-1	TRBV12-5	-	CASGSGTSWYNEQFF	TGTGCTAGTGGTTCAGGGACTAGCTGGTACAATGAGCAGTTCTTC
TRBD1	TRBJ2-1	TRBV6-5	once	CASRPGTGVFNEQFF	TGTGCCAGCAGGCCGGGGACAGGGGTCTTCAATGAGCAGTTCTTC
TRBD2	TRBJ2-1	TRBV5-1	many	CASSRTSATDGEQFF	TGCGCCAGCAGCCGGACTAGCGCGACCGATGGGGAGCAGTTCTTC
-	TRBJ2-5	TRBV27	-	CASSGLGETQYF	TGTGCCAGCTCCGGCCTGGGAGAGACCCAGTACTTC
-	TRBJ2-2	TRBV11-3	-	CASSSTGTPVGELFF	TGTGCCAGCAGTTCCACCGGGACTCCGGTGGGGGAGCTGTTTTTT
-	TRBJ2-1	TRBV5-1	-	CASSFGGSSYNEQFF	TGCGCCAGCAGCTTTGGAGGGAGCTCCTACAATGAGCAGTTCTTC